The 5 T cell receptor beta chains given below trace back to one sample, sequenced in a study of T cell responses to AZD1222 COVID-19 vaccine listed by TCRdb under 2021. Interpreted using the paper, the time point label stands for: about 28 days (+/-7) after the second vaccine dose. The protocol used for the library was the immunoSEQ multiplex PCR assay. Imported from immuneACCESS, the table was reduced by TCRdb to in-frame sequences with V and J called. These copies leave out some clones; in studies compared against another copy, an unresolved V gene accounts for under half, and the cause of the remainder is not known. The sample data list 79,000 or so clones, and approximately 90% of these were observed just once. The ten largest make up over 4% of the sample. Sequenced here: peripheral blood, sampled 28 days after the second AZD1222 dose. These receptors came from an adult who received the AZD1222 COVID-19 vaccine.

The CDR3 coding sequence is TGCAGTGCTAGTTCCCTGACAGGGGCCGCAACTAATGAAAAACTGTTTTTT. Protein: CSASSLTGAATNEKLFF. The chain recombines TRBV20-1 with TRBJ1-4, with 8 bases aligning to TRBD1. The CDR3 totals 17 residues. Per germline, CDR1 DFQATT and CDR2 SNEGSKA (reference sequence). V lost 3 bases and J lost 0; bases outside the gene matches: 9.

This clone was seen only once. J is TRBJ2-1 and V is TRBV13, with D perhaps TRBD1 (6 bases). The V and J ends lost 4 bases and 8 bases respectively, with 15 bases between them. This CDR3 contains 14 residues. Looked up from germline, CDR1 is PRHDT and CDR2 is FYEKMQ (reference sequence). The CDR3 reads CASSYATGNDEQFF. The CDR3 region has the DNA TGTGCCAGCAGCTACGCCACAGGGAATGATGAGCAGTTCTTC.

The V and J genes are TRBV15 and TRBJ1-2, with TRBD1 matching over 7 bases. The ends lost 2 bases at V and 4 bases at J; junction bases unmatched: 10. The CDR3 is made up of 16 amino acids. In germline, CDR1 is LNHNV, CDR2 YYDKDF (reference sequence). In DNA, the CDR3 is TGTGCCACCAGCAGAAGCGGGACAGAGTTCGCCTATGGCTACACCTTC. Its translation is CATSRSGTEFAYGYTF.

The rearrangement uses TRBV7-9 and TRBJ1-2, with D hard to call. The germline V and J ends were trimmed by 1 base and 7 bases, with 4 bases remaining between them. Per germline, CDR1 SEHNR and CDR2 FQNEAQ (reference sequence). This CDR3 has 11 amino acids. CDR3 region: CASSLGPGYTF. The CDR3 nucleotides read TGTGCCAGCAGCTTAGGGCCTGGCTACACCTTC.

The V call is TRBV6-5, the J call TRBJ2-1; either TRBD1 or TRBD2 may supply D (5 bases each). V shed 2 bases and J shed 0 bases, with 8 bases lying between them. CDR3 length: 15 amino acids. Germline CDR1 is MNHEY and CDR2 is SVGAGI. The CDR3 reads CASSYGGSSYNEQFF. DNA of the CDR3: TGTGCCAGCAGTTACGGGGGAAGCTCCTACAATGAGCAGTTCTTC.